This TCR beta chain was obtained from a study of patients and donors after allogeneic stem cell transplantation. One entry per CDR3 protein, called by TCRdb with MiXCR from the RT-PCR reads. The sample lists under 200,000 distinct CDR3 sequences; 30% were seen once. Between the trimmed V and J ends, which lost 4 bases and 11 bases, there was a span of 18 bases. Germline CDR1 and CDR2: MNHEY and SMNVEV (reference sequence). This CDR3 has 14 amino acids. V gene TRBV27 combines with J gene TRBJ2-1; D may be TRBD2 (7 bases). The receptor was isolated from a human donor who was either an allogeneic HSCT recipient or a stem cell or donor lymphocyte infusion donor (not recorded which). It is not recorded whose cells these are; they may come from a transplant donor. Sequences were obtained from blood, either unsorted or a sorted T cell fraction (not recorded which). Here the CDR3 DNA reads TGTGCCAGCAGTTGGACAGCGGGATCTCTAAAGCAGTTCTTC. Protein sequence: CASSWTAGSLKQFF.